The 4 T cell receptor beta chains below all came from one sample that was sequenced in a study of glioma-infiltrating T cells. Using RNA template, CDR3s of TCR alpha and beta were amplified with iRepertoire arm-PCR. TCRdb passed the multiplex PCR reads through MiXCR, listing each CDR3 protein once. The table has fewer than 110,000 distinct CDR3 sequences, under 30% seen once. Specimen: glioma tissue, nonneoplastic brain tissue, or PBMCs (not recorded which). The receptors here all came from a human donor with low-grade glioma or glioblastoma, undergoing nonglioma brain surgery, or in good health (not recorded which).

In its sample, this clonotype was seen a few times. The CDR3 DNA is TGTGCCAGCAGCCAAGTACCTGGAAACACCATATATTTT. This encodes CASSQVPGNTIYF. This chain connects TRBV3-1 to TRBJ1-3; D gene ambiguous. Per germline, CDR1 LGHDT and CDR2 YNNKEL (reference sequence). The CDR3 consists of 13 residues. V lost 1 base, J lost 2 bases, and 3 bases lay in between. The complete variable domain, with remaining parts taken from reference TRBV3-1 and TRBJ1-3, reads DTAVSQTPKYLVTQMGNDKSIKCEQNLGHDTMYWYKQDSKKFLKIMFSYNNKELIINETVPNRFSPKSPDKAHLNLHINSLELGDSAVYFCASSQVPGNTIYFGEGSWLTVV.

The chain's CDR3 is CASSLAGTSGGGHTDTQYF. CDR3 in DNA: TGTGCCAGCAGCTTAGCCGGGACTAGCGGGGGAGGCCACACAGATACGCAGTATTTT. V is TRBV13 and J is TRBJ2-3; 14 bases map to TRBD2. The junction had 8 bases not matched to a gene; V was cut back by 1 base and J by 2 bases. Germline assignment: CDR1 PRHDT and CDR2 FYEKMQ (reference sequence). The CDR3 is made up of 19 amino acids.

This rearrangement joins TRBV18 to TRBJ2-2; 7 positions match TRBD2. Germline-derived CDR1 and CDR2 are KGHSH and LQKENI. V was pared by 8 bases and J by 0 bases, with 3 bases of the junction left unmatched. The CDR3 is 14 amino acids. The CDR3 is CASRLASNTGELFF. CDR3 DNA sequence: TGTGCCAGCCGACTAGCATCGAACACCGGGGAGCTGTTTTTT.

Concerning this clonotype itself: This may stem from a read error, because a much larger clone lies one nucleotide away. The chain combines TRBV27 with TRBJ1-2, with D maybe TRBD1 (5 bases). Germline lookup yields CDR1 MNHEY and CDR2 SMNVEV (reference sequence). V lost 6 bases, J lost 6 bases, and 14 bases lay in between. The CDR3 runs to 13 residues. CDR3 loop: CASSSGTDHGYTF. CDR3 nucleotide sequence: TGTGCCAGCAGCTCCGGGACCGACCATGGCTACACCTTC.